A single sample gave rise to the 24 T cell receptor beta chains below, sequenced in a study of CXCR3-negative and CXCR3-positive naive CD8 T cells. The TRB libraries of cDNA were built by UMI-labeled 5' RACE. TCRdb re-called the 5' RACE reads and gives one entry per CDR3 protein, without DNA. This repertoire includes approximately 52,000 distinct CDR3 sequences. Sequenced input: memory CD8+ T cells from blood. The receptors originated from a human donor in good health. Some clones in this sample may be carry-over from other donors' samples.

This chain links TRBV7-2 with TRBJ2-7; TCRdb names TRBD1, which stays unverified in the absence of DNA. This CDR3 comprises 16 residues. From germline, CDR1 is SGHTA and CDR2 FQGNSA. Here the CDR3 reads CASSLARGGSAYEQYF.

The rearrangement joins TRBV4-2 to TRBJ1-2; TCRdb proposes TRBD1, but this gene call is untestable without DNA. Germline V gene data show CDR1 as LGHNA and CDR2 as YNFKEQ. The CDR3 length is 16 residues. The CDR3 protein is CASSQVGMQGGDGYTF.

This CDR3 reads CASSQGGGSGTYEQYF. The rearrangement uses TRBV14 and TRBJ2-7; TCRdb names TRBD1, which stays unverified in the absence of DNA. Germline CDR1 and CDR2: SGHDN and FVKESK. This CDR3 comprises 16 residues. The entire variable domain, with the rest obtained from reference TRBV14 and TRBJ2-7, is as follows: EAGVTQFPSHSVIEKGQTVTLRCDPISGHDNLYWYRRVMGKEIKFLLHFVKESKQDESGMPNNRFLAERTGGTYSTLKVQPAELEDSGVYFCASSQGGGSGTYEQYFGPGTRLTVT.

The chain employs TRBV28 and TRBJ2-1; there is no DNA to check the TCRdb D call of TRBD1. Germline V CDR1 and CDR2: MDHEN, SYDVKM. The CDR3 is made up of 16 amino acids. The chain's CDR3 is CASSPARDRSYNEQFF. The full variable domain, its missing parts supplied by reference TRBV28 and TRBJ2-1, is DVKVTQSSRYLVKRTGEKVFLECVQDMDHENMFWYRQDPGLGLRLIYFSYDVKMKEKGDIPEGYSVSREKKERFSLILESASTNQTSMYLCASSPARDRSYNEQFFGPGTRLTVL.

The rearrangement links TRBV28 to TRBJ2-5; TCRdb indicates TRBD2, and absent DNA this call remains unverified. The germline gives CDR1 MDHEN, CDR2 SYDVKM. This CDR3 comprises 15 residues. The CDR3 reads CASSLFSSGKETQYF.

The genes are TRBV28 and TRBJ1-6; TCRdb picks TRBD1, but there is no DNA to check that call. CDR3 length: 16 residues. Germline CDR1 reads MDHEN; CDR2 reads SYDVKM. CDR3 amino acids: CASRLNAGTENSPLHF.

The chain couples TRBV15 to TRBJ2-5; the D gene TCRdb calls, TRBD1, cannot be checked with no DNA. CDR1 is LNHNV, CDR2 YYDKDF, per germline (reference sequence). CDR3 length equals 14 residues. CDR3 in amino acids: CATSSSGAGKTQYF.

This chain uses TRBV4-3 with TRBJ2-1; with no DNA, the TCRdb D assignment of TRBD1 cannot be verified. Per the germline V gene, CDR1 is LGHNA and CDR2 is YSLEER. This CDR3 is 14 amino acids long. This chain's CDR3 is CASSHPGRYNEQFF.

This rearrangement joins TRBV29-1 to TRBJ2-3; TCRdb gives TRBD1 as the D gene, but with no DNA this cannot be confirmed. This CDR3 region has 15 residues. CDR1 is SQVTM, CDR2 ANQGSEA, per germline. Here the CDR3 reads CSVDIGGEGTDTQYF.

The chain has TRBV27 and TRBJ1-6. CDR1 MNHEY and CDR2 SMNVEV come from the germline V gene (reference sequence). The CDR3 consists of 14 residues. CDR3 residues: CASKGGSYNSPLHF.

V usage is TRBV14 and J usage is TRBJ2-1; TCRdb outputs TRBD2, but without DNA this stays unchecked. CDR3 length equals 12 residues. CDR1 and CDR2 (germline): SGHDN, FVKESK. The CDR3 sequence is CASSRGRDEQFF.

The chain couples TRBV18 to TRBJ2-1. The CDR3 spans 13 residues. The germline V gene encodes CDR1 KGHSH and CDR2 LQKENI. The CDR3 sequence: CASSPPSTNEQFF.

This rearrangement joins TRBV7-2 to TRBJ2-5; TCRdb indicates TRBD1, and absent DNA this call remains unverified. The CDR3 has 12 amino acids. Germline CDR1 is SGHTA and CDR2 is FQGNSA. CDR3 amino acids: CASSSLEGAQYF.

CDR3 protein: CAISEWGREQETQYF. V usage is TRBV10-3 and J usage is TRBJ2-5. CDR1 and CDR2 from the germline V gene are ENHRY and SYGVKD. This CDR3 has 15 residues.

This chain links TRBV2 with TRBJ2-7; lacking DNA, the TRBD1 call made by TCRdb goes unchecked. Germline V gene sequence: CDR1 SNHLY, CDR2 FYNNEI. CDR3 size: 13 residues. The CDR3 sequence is CASRSGDTYEQYF.

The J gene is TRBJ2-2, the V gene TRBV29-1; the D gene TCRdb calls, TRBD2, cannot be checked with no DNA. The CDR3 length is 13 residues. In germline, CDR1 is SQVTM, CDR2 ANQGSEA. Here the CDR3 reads CSALGGNTGELFF.

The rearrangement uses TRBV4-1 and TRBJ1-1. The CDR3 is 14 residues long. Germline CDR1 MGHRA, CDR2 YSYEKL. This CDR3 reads CASSQDRLGAEAFF.

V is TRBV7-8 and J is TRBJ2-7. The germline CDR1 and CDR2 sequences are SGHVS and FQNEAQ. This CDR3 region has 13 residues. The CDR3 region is CASSLRTPYEQYF.

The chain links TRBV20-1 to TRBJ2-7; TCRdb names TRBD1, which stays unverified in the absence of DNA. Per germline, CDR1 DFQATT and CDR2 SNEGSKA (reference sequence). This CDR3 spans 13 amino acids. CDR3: CSARPLEAYEQYF.

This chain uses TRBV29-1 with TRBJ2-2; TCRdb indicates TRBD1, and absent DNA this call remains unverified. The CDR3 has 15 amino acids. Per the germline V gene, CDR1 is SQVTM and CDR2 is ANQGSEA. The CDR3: CSVEWDTVYTGELFF.

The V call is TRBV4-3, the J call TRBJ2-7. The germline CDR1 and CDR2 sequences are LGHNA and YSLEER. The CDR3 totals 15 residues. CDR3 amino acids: CASSQGRVISYEQYF.

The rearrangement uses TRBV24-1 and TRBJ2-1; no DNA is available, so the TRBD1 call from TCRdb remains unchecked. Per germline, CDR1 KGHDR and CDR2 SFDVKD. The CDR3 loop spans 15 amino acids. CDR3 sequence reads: CATSDDRDQDNEQFF.

The CDR3 sequence is CASSLVPGISTDTQYF. The chain couples TRBV7-2 to TRBJ2-3; TCRdb's D call of TRBD1 is untestable without DNA. Germline values: CDR1 SGHTA, CDR2 FQGNSA. The CDR3 is 16 residues long.

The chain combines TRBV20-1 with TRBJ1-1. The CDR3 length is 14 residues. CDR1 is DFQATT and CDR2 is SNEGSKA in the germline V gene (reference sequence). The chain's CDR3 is CSARDRATGTEAFF.